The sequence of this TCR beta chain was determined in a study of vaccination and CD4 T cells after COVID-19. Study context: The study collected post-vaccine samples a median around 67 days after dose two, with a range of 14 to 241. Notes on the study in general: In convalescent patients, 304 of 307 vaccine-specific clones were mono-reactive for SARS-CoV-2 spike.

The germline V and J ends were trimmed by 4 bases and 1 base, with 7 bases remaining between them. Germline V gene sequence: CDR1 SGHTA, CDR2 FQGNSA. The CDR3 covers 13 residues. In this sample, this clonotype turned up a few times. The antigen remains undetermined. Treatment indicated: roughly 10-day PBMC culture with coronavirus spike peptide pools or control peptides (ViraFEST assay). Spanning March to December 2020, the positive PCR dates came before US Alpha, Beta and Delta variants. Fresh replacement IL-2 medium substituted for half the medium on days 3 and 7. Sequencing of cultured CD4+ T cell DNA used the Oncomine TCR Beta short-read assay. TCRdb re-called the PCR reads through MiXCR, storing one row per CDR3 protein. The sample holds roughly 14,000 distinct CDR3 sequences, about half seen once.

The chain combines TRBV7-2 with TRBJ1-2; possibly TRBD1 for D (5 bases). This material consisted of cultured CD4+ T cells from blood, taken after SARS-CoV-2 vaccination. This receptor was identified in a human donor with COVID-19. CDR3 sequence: CASSSRDNYGYTF. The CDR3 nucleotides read TGTGCCAGCAGCTCCAGGGATAACTATGGCTACACCTTC.